One sample yielded the 18 T cell receptor beta chains listed below, sequenced in a study of blood T cell repertoires in COVID-19. TCRdb keeps only in-frame clones here, not all; method: immunoSEQ multiplex PCR. The data show roughly 300,000 clones, 91% seen once. Input material: peripheral blood. The receptors come from a woman aged 25 to 39 with COVID-19, enrolled during active disease.

J is TRBJ2-6 and V is TRBV2, with 7 bases lining up with TRBD1. Germline loops: CDR1 SNHLY, CDR2 FYNNEI. V shed 6 bases, J shed 4 bases, and the junction held 6 bases outside the gene matches. The CDR3 is 15 residues long. CDR3 amino acids: CASRPTGEGANVLTF. In DNA form, the CDR3 reads TGTGCCAGCAGACCTACAGGGGAAGGGGCCAACGTCCTGACTTTC.

The chain couples TRBV7-9 to TRBJ1-2; D gene uncertain. Germline V lookup: CDR1 SEHNR, CDR2 FQNEAQ (reference sequence). V lost 7 bases and J 3 bases, leaving 6 bases between the germline ends. The CDR3 sequence is 11 residues long. CDR3 sequence: CASTGDYGYTF. CDR3 DNA: TGTGCCAGCACAGGAGACTATGGCTACACCTTC.

The CDR3 is CASSITGYNQPQHF. The DNA for the CDR3 is TGTGCCAGTAGTATCACGGGGTACAATCAGCCCCAGCATTTT. The chain links TRBV19 to TRBJ1-5, with D unresolved. In germline, CDR1 is LNHDA, CDR2 SQIVND (reference sequence). V was shortened by 3 bases and J by 3 bases, with 9 bases between the two germline ends. The CDR3 loop spans 14 amino acids. The full variable domain, in which reference TRBV19 and TRBJ1-5 provide the parts outside the CDR3, is DGGITQSPKYLFRKEGQNVTLSCEQNLNHDAMYWYRQDPGQGLRLIYYSQIVNDFQKGDIAEGYSVSREKKESFPLTVTSAQKNPTAFYLCASSITGYNQPQHFGDGTRLSIL.

This clone was seen just once. The J gene is TRBJ1-2, the V gene TRBV19, with D tentatively TRBD1 (6 bases). The CDR3 extends over 14 amino acids. CDR1 and CDR2 from the germline V gene are LNHDA and SQIVND (reference sequence). Between the trimmed V and J ends, which lost 9 bases and 4 bases, there was a span of 18 bases. In DNA, the CDR3 is TGTGCCAGCCCGAAGGGGGATGGCGGCTATGGCTACACCTTC. It yields the protein CASPKGDGGYGYTF. The full variable domain, rest sourced from reference TRBV19 and TRBJ1-2, is DGGITQSPKYLFRKEGQNVTLSCEQNLNHDAMYWYRQDPGQGLRLIYYSQIVNDFQKGDIAEGYSVSREKKESFPLTVTSAQKNPTAFYLCASPKGDGGYGYTFGSGTRLTVV.

The V gene is TRBV12-3 or TRBV12-4, the J gene TRBJ1-6; tentatively, D is TRBD1 (5 bases). V lost 1 base and J lost 9, with 7 bases in between. The CDR3 extends over 13 amino acids. The CDR3 DNA sequence: TGTGCCAGCAGTTTAGAAGGGGTTTCACCCCTCCACTTT. Its protein is CASSLEGVSPLHF.

The CDR3: CASSTLPSRSEQFF. Here the CDR3 DNA reads TGTGCCAGCAGTACCCTACCCAGTAGGAGTGAGCAGTTCTTC. This chain links TRBV6-5 with TRBJ2-1; D gene unclear. V was pared by 5 bases and J by 9 bases, with 17 bases between. Looked up from germline, CDR1 is MNHEY and CDR2 is SVGAGI. CDR3 size: 14 residues.

The chain carries TRBV6-5 and TRBJ2-1; TRBD2 matches 8 bases. J was trimmed by 3 bases and V by 4 bases; bases with no gene match: 2. The CDR3 runs to 14 residues. Germline lookup yields CDR1 MNHEY and CDR2 SVGAGI. The CDR3 region has the DNA TGTGCCAGCAGTTCCGGGACTAGCTACAATGAGCAGTTCTTC. Translating it yields CASSSGTSYNEQFF.

V usage is TRBV10-3 and J usage is TRBJ2-1, with D possibly being TRBD2 (6 bases). Germline V CDR1 and CDR2: ENHRY, SYGVKD. The CDR3 consists of 17 residues. V shed 0 bases and J shed 4 bases, with 16 bases lying between them. For the CDR3, the DNA is TGTGCCATCAGTGAGTCGTACCGGGACTCTTTATACAATGAGCAGTTCTTC. Its protein product is CAISESYRDSLYNEQFF.

The chain has TRBV28 and TRBJ1-2; tentatively, D is TRBD1 (5 bases). The CDR3 covers 14 residues. The V end was cut by 5 bases, the J end by 4 bases, with 14 bases between. Germline CDR1 reads MDHEN; CDR2 reads SYDVKM. In DNA, the CDR3 is TGTGCCAGCAGTGGAGAGTTCAGGGCCTATGGCTACACCTTC. This translates into CASSGEFRAYGYTF.

The chain combines TRBV5-5 with TRBJ2-1; a weak D match, TRBD2 (5 bases). Germline CDR1 reads SGHKS; CDR2 reads YYEKEE (reference sequence). V was shortened by 2 bases and J by 1 base, with 10 bases between the two germline ends. The CDR3 runs to 15 residues. CDR3 nucleotide sequence: TGTGCCAGCAGCTTAGAGGGTAAATCCTACAATGAGCAGTTCTTC. Translated, it gives CASSLEGKSYNEQFF.

The gene calls are TRBV24-1 and TRBJ2-2, with 7 nucleotides matching TRBD1. V trimming: 8 bases; J trimming: 3 bases; junction bases outside the gene matches: 5. The CDR3 contains 14 residues. Per the germline V gene, CDR1 is KGHDR and CDR2 is SFDVKD. The CDR3 region has the DNA TGTGCCACCAAAGGGCAGGGGGACACCGGGGAGCTGTTTTTT. Its translation: CATKGQGDTGELFF.

The V gene is TRBV2, the J gene TRBJ1-4; 7 bases are shared with TRBD1. Germline values: CDR1 SNHLY, CDR2 FYNNEI. This CDR3 is 15 amino acids long. Germline trimming cut 8 bases from V and 5 bases from J; bases unmatched to any gene: 11. CDR3 residues: CASQSRTGRNEKLFF. CDR3 sequence (DNA): TGTGCCAGCCAGAGTCGGACAGGAAGGAATGAAAAACTGTTTTTT.

DNA of the CDR3: TGTGCCAGCACCACAGGCTATGGCTACACCTTC. Translation: CASTTGYGYTF. This sequence joins TRBV7-9 and TRBJ1-2; tentative D call: TRBD1 (5 bases). Trimming took 7 bases from V and 4 from J, leaving 7 bases between them. The CDR3 length is 11 residues. Germline CDR1 and CDR2: SEHNR and FQNEAQ (reference sequence).

The rearrangement uses TRBV27 and TRBJ2-7; D remains unclear. Germline loops: CDR1 MNHEY, CDR2 SMNVEV (reference sequence). The CDR3 has 15 amino acids. Trimming shortened V by 5 bases and J by 0 bases, and 14 bases separated the two germline ends. CDR3 nucleotides: TGTGCCAGCAGTCCTGACTTCATTATCTCCTACGAGCAGTACTTC. Amino acids: CASSPDFIISYEQYF.

The V gene is TRBV10-3, the J gene TRBJ2-5; 9 bases are shared with TRBD1. V lost 3 bases and J lost 5; bases outside the gene matches: 4. This CDR3 has 14 amino acids. CDR1 and CDR2 (germline): ENHRY, SYGVKD. The CDR3 sequence is CAISEQGAGETQYF. CDR3 DNA sequence: TGTGCCATCAGTGAACAGGGGGCGGGGGAGACCCAGTACTTC.

The chain joins TRBV19 to TRBJ2-7; 7 bases are shared with TRBD1. CDR1 LNHDA and CDR2 SQIVND come from the germline V gene (reference sequence). J was trimmed by 2 bases and V by 4 bases; bases with no gene match: 11. The CDR3 consists of 16 residues. Here the CDR3 reads CASSTIRTGRAYEQYF. Written as DNA, the CDR3 is TGTGCCAGTAGTACTATAAGGACAGGCAGGGCCTACGAGCAGTACTTC.

CDR3 loop: CASSLRDSDEKLFF. In DNA form, the CDR3 reads TGTGCCAGCAGCTTAAGGGACAGTGATGAAAAACTGTTTTTT. The V call is TRBV7-8, the J call TRBJ1-4; 7 bases match TRBD1. CDR3 length equals 14 residues. J lost 6 bases, V lost 2 bases, and 3 bases had no gene match. Germline assignment: CDR1 SGHVS and CDR2 FQNEAQ.

The CDR3, as DNA: TGTGCCAGCAGAGGTACCCAGGGGGCAGGCACTGAAGCTTTCTTT. This codes for CASRGTQGAGTEAFF. The chain is built from TRBV2 and TRBJ1-1; TRBD1 matches at 8 bases. The CDR3 is 15 amino acids. Germline V CDR1 and CDR2: SNHLY, FYNNEI. V was pared by 6 bases and J by 4 bases, with 10 bases of the junction left unmatched.